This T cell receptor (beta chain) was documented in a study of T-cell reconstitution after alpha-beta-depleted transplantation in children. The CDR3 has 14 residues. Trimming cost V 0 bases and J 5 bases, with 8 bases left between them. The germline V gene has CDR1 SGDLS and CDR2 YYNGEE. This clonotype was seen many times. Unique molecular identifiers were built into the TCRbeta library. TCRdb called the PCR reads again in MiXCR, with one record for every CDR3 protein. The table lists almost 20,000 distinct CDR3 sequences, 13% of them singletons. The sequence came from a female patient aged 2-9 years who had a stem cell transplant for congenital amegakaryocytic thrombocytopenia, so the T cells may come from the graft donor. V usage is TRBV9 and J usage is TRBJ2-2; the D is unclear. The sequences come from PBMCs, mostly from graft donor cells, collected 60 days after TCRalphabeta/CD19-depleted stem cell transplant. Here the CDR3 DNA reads TGTGCCAGCAGCGTAGTAGAAGAAACCGGGGAGCTGTTTTTT. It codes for CASSVVEETGELFF.